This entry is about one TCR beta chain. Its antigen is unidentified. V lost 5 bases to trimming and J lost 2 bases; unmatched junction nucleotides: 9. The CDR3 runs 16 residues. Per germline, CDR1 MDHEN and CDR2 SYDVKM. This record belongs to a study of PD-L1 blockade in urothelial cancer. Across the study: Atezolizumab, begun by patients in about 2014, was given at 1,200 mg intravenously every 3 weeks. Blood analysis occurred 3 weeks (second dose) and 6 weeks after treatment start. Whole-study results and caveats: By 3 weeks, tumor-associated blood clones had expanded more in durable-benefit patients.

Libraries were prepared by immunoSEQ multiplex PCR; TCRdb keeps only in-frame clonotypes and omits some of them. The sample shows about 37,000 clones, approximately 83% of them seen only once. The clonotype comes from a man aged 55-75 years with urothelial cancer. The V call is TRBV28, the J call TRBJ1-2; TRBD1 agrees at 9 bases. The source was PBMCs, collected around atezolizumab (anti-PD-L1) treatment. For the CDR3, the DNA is TGTGCCAGCAGTCTCCAATCCGACAGGGGGAACTATGGCTACACCTTC. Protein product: CASSLQSDRGNYGYTF.